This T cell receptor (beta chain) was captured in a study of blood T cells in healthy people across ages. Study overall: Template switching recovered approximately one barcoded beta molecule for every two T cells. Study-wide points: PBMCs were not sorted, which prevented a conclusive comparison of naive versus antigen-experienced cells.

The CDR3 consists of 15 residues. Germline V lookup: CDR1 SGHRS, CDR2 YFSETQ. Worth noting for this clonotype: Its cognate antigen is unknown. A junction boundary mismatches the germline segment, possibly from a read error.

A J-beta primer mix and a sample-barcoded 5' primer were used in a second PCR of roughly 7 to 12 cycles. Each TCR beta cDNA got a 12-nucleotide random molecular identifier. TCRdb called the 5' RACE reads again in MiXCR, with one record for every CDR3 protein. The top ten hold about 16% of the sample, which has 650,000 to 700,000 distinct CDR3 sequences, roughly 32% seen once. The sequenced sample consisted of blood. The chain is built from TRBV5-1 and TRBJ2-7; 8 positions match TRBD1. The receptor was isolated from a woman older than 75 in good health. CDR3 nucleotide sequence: TGCGCCGGCAGCATTCAGGGACAGGTGAAATACGAGCAGTACTTC. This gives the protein CAGSIQGQVKYEQYF.